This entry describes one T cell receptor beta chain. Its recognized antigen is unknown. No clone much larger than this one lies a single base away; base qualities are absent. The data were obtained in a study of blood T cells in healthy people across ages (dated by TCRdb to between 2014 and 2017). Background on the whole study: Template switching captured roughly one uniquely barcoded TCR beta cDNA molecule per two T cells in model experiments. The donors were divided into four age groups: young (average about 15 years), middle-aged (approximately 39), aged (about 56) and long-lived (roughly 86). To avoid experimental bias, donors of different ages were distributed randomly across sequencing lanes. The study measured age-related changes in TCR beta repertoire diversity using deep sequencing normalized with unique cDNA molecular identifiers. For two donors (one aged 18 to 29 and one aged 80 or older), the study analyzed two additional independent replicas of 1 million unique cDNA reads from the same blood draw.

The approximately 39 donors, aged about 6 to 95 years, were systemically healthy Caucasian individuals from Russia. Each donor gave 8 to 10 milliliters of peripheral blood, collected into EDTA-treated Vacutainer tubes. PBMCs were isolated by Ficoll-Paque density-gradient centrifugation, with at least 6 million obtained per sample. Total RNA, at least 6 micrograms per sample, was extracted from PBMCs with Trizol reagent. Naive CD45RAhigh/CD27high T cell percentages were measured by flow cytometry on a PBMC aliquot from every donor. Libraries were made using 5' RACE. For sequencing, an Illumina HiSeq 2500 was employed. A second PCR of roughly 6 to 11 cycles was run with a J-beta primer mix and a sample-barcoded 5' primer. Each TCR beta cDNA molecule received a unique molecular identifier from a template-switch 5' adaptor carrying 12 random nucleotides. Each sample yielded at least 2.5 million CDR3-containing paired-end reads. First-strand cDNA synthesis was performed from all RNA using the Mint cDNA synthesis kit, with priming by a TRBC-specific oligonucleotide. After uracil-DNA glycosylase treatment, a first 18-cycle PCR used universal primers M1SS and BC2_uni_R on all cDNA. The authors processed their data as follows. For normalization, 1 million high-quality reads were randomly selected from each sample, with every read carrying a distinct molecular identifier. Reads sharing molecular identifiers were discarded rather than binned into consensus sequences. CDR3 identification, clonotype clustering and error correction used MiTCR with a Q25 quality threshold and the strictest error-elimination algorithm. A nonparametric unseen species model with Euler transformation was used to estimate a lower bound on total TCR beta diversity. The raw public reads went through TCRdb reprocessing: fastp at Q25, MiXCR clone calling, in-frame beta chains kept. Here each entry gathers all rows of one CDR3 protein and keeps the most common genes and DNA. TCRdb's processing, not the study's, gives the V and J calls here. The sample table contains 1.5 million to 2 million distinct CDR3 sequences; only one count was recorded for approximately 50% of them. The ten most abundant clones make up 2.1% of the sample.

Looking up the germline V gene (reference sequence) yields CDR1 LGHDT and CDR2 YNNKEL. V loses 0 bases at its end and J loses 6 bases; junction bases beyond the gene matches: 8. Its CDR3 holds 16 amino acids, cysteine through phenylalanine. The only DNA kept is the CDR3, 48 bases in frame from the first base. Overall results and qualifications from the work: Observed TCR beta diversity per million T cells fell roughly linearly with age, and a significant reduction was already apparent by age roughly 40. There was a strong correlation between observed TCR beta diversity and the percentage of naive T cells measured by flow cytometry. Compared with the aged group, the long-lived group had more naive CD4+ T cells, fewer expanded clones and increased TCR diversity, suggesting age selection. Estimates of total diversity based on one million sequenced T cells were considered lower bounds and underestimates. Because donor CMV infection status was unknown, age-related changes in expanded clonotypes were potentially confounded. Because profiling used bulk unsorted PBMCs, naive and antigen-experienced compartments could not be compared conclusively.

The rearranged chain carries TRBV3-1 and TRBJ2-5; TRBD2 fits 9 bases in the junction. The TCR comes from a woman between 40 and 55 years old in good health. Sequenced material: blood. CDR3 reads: CASSQDLGAGGKTQYF. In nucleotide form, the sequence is TGTGCCAGCAGCCAAGATTTAGGAGCGGGGGGAAAGACCCAGTACTTC.